The 7 T cell receptor beta chains below were found in one sample sequenced in a study of T cells in localized non-small cell lung cancer (dated by TCRdb to the early 2020s). The method was the immunoSEQ multiplex PCR assay. Imported from immuneACCESS, the table was reduced by TCRdb to in-frame sequences with V and J called. These copies leave out some clones; in studies compared against another copy, an unresolved V gene accounts for under half, and the cause of the remainder is not known. The sample records around 140,000 clones, around 90% of which are singletons. Clones ranked in the top ten supply around 1.7% of the sample. The material sequenced was peripheral blood, taken before any cancer treatment. These receptors all stem from a female donor older than 55 with stage I lung adenocarcinoma.

This clone appeared a single time. This CDR3 is CASSPGTGGGELFF. The CDR3, as DNA: TGTGCCAGCAGCCCCGGGACAGGGGGCGGGGAGCTGTTTTTT. This chain links TRBV11-2 with TRBJ2-2; TRBD1 matches 11 bases. CDR1 and CDR2 from the germline V gene are SGHAT and FQNNGV. After removal of 5 bases from V and 7 bases from J, the junction contained 3 bases not matched to a gene. The CDR3 contains 14 residues.

This clone was seen more than once but under ten times. The rearrangement joins TRBV6-5 to TRBJ2-7; perhaps TRBD1 as D (5 bases). The germline V gene has CDR1 MNHEY and CDR2 SVGAGI. CDR3 length: 14 amino acids. V was cut by 7 bases and J by 0 bases, with 13 bases left in between. The CDR3 DNA sequence: TGTGCCAGCACCCCGACAGTCCTCTCCTACGAGCAGTACTTC. Translating gives CASTPTVLSYEQYF.

The chain couples TRBV6-1 to TRBJ1-4; no definite D call. The V gene lost 7 bases and the J gene lost 0 bases, with 12 bases spanning the gap. CDR3 length: 15 residues. Germline loops: CDR1 MNHNS, CDR2 SASEGT. Written as DNA, the CDR3 is TGTGCCAGCACCCCTCTAAGGGCAACTAATGAAAAACTGTTTTTT. It specifies CASTPLRATNEKLFF.

The chain carries TRBV30 and TRBJ2-3; D call uncertain. V gave up 0 bases and J gave up 1 base, with 8 bases separating them. CDR1 and CDR2 from the germline V gene are GTSNPN and SVGIG (reference sequence). The CDR3 has 14 residues. In DNA, the CDR3 is TGTGCCTGGAGTGTCGACCAACGCACAGATACGCAGTATTTT. This gives the protein CAWSVDQRTDTQYF.

This chain joins TRBV14 and TRBJ1-6, with no clear D. The V gene lost 1 base and the J gene lost 3 bases, with 4 bases spanning the gap. The V gene's germline CDR1 is SGHDN and CDR2 FVKESK. The CDR3 contains 14 residues. DNA of the CDR3: TGTGCCAGCAGCCAAGTGGGCTATAATTCACCCCTCCACTTT. Amino acids: CASSQVGYNSPLHF.

The CDR3 reads CASSLSGGVGELFF. CDR3 coding DNA: TGTGCCAGCAGTCTGTCGGGAGGGGTCGGGGAGCTGTTTTTT. This chain links TRBV9 with TRBJ2-2; 8 bases agree with TRBD2. J was trimmed by 7 bases and V by 5 bases; bases with no gene match: 7. The CDR3 spans 14 residues. Germline V gene data show CDR1 as SGDLS and CDR2 as YYNGEE.

J is TRBJ2-3 and V is TRBV5-6; D call uncertain. Germline CDR1 reads SGHDT; CDR2 reads YYEEEE. The CDR3 contains 16 residues. V was clipped by 0 bases and J by 0 bases, with 11 bases between them. The CDR3 region is CASSLGGGHSTDTQYF. The CDR3 DNA reads as TGTGCCAGCAGCTTGGGTGGCGGTCATAGCACAGATACGCAGTATTTT.